This is a list of T cell receptor beta chains from one sample in a study of T-cell memory formation after mild COVID-19. TCRdb re-called the 5' RACE reads with MiXCR, one entry per CDR3 protein. This table holds a few hundred thousand distinct CDR3 sequences, about 24% found once. The sample consisted of PBMCs or a T cell subset sorted from them (not recorded which). The receptors derive from an adult woman who had mild COVID-19 (a few samples of this study predate the infection). Cell type and time point are not known. Each CDR3 is given with its conserved first and last residue. Each record gives: D gene, V gene, J gene, clone size, CDR3 DNA, CDR3 protein. A D gene is named only where the DNA matches it firmly. For some rows the clone size is stated as once, few or many, or as a class when expanded; others skip it.

>-|TRBV7-9|TRBJ2-6|-
TGTGCCAGCAACCGGGACATAGCTGGGGCCAACGTCCTGACTTTC
CASNRDIAGANVLTF
>-|TRBV19|TRBJ1-2|few
TGTGCCAGTAGTATAGATCGGGCAGGTGGCTACACCTTC
CASSIDRAGGYTF
>-|TRBV24-1|TRBJ2-7|-
TGTGCCACCAGTGATTCAGGGAAGCAGTACTTC
CATSDSGKQYF
>-|TRBV18|TRBJ2-7|-
TGTGCCAGCTCACCACCACAGAGCTACGAGCAGTACTTC
CASSPPQSYEQYF
>TRBD1|TRBV27|TRBJ2-7|few
TGTGCCAGCAGTTTATGGCAGGGGGCCTACGAGCAGTACTTC
CASSLWQGAYEQYF
>-|TRBV12-3/TRBV12-4|TRBJ2-7|few
TGTGCCAGCAGTTTAGGCGAGGTCTCCTACGAGCAGTACTTC
CASSLGEVSYEQYF
>TRBD1|TRBV15|TRBJ1-2|few
TGTGCCACCAGCAGAGGACAGGGCGATGGCTACACCTTC
CATSRGQGDGYTF
>TRBD2|TRBV5-5|TRBJ2-7|few
TGTGCCAGCAGCTTGGTCCCCGGGACTAGCCTCTCAGAGCAGTACTTC
CASSLVPGTSLSEQYF
>TRBD1|TRBV5-1|TRBJ2-5|-
TGCGCCAGCAGAAGTGGGACAGCCAATCAAGAGACCCAGTACTTC
CASRSGTANQETQYF
>-|TRBV10-3|TRBJ2-5|-
TGTGCCATCAGTGAGTCGAGTTGGGGGGAGACCCAGTACTTC
CAISESSWGETQYF
>TRBD2|TRBV20-1|TRBJ2-7|-
TGCAGTGCCCCTCGTGTTAGCGGGGTATACGAGCAGTACTTC
CSAPRVSGVYEQYF
>TRBD1|TRBV4-1|TRBJ2-1|-
TGCGCCAGCAGCCAAGATACAGGGGGCGATGAGCAGTTCTTC
CASSQDTGGDEQFF
>-|TRBV6-2/TRBV6-3|TRBJ2-7|-
TGTGCCAGCAGTCCCGATTGGTCCTTCTACGAGCAGTACTTC
CASSPDWSFYEQYF
>TRBD1|TRBV20-1|TRBJ2-3|few
TGCAGTGCCCTTGGACAGGGTAAAATAGATACGCAGTATTTT
CSALGQGKIDTQYF
>-|TRBV13|TRBJ2-3|-
TGTGCCAGCAGCTCTGCCTCCGACAGCATTTACACAGATACGCAGTATTTT
CASSSASDSIYTDTQYF
>-|TRBV7-3|TRBJ2-7|-
TGTGCCAGCAGCTTAACCGATGGACCTTCCTACGAGCAGTACTTC
CASSLTDGPSYEQYF